Following are 6 T cell receptor beta chains from one sample sequenced in a study of Ad26.COV2.S vaccination and SARS-CoV-2 variants. The sample's treatment: 15 to 20 received Ad26.COV2.S at low or high dose, single or two shots; a few received placebo; per-sample allocation not given. Day 63 following the first vaccine or placebo injection was when the samples were taken. Using immunoSEQ multiplex PCR, the repertoire was profiled, and TCRdb retains in-frame clones only, with some absent. The sample has about 440,000 clones, around 91% seen once. Sample: peripheral blood, taken in a trial of Ad26.COV2.S vaccine versus placebo. The receptors stem from a person aged 18-60 years who received the Ad26.COV2.S COVID-19 vaccine or a placebo.

This clone was detected once. The genes are TRBV25-1 and TRBJ2-5; 7 nucleotides match TRBD1. Germline lookup yields CDR1 MGHDK and CDR2 SYGVNS. This CDR3 has 13 amino acids. V was clipped by 4 bases and J by 4 bases; unmatched bases: 3. The CDR3, as DNA: TGTGCCAGCAGTGGGTCAGGGGGAGAGACCCAGTACTTC. This codes for CASSGSGGETQYF. Filled out from reference TRBV25-1 and TRBJ2-5, the complete variable domain reads EADIYQTPRYLVIGTGKKITLECSQTMGHDKMYWYQQDPGMELHLIHYSYGVNSTEKGDLSSESTVSRIRTEHFPLTLESARPSHTSQYLCASSGSGGETQYFGPGTRLLVL.

This sequence joins TRBV4-2 and TRBJ1-1; 7 bases agree with TRBD1. CDR1 LGHNA and CDR2 YNFKEQ come from the germline V gene. Trimming removed 0 bases from V and 2 bases from J; junction bases left unmatched: 6. The CDR3 is made up of 16 amino acids. The CDR3 loop is CASSQDWRQGNTEAFF. CDR3 nucleotides: TGTGCCAGCAGCCAAGATTGGCGACAGGGCAACACTGAAGCTTTCTTT.

J is TRBJ2-3 and V is TRBV6-5, with 7 bases lining up with TRBD1. The ends lost 5 bases at V and 2 bases at J; junction bases unmatched: 7. The CDR3 length is 15 residues. Per germline, CDR1 MNHEY and CDR2 SVGAGI. The CDR3 spells CASSIRDRPTDTQYF. CDR3 coding DNA: TGTGCCAGCAGTATCCGGGACAGACCCACAGATACGCAGTATTTT.

The rearrangement links TRBV7-3 to TRBJ2-2, with TRBD2 matching 7 bases. The CDR3 contains 16 residues. Germline V CDR1 and CDR2: SGHTA, FQGTGA. V lost 4 bases, J lost 7 bases, and 12 bases stayed unmatched. The CDR3 sequence is CASSSLGLGADGELFF. The CDR3 coding sequence is TGTGCCAGCAGCTCACTCGGACTAGGGGCCGACGGGGAGCTGTTTTTT. The full variable domain, in which reference TRBV7-3 and TRBJ2-2 provide the parts outside the CDR3, is GAGVSQTPSNKVTEKGKYVELRCDPISGHTALYWYRQSLGQGPEFLIYFQGTGAADDSGLPNDRFFAVRPEGSVSTLKIQRTERGDSAVYLCASSSLGLGADGELFFGEGSRLTVL.

The rearrangement links TRBV6-2 or TRBV6-3 to TRBJ1-5; a weak D match, TRBD1 (5 bases). V was clipped by 0 bases and J by 1 base, with 7 bases between them. Germline-derived CDR1 and CDR2 are MNHEY and SVGEGT. This CDR3 contains 15 residues. The CDR3 region has the DNA TGTGCCAGCAGTTACTCCCGGGACAGCAATCAGCCCCAGCATTTT. This translates into CASSYSRDSNQPQHF.

This clone has only one observation. V usage is TRBV27 and J usage is TRBJ1-1, with D unresolved. The CDR3 covers 11 residues. Germline V gene data show CDR1 as MNHEY and CDR2 as SMNVEV (reference sequence). Between the trimmed V and J ends, which lost 7 bases and 12 bases, there was a span of 15 bases. The CDR3 sequence is CASISRPETFF. As DNA, the CDR3 is TGTGCCAGCATCAGCCGGCCTGAGACTTTCTTT.